These 20 T cell receptor beta chains were sequenced from one sample in a study of blood T cell repertoires in COVID-19. Data came from immunoSEQ multiplex PCR; TCRdb stores just in-frame clones and leaves some out. The sample lists 110,000 or so clones; less than 85% were seen once. Specimen: peripheral blood. These receptors originate from a man aged 50 to 60 with acute or convalescent COVID-19.

The chain couples TRBV7-3 to TRBJ1-6; D uncertain. Germline CDR1 is SGHTA and CDR2 is FQGTGA. The germline V and J ends were trimmed by 1 base and 8 bases, with 12 bases remaining between them. The CDR3 loop spans 15 amino acids. CDR3 amino acids: CASSLISGSHSPLHF. The CDR3 DNA reads TGTGCCAGCAGCTTAATATCAGGTTCTCATTCACCCCTCCACTTT.

V usage is TRBV7-2 and J usage is TRBJ2-1; D is possibly TRBD2 (6 bases). CDR1 is SGHTA, CDR2 FQGNSA, per germline. The CDR3 is made up of 15 amino acids. With 5 bases removed from V and 3 bases from J, the gap between germline ends came to 14 bases. CDR3 region: CASSLTSGRYNEQFF. In nucleotides, the CDR3 is TGTGCCAGCAGCCTGACAAGCGGGCGCTACAATGAGCAGTTCTTC.

The chain is built from TRBV5-1 and TRBJ2-7; TRBD2 is a possible D gene (6 bases). The CDR3 extends over 15 amino acids. Germline CDR1 is SGHRS and CDR2 is YFSETQ. The V end was cut by 0 bases, the J end by 1 base, with 11 bases between. The CDR3 DNA reads as TGCGCCAGCAGCTTGGCACAAAGCGGGTCCTACGAGCAGTACTTC. Encoded protein: CASSLAQSGSYEQYF.

The chain is built from TRBV11-2 and TRBJ2-5, with 8 positions matching TRBD1. CDR3 length: 15 residues. After removal of 6 bases from V and 5 bases from J, the junction contained 11 bases not matched to a gene. CDR1 is SGHAT, CDR2 FQNNGV, per germline. The CDR3 coding sequence is TGTGCCAGCAGGGGGGCAGGACAGGGATTCGAGACCCAGTACTTC. Its translation is CASRGAGQGFETQYF.

The chain combines TRBV5-1 with TRBJ2-4; 8 bases are a match to TRBD2. With 4 bases clipped from V and 7 bases from J, the junction kept 7 bases outside the gene matches. The CDR3 sequence is 14 residues long. Germline CDR1 SGHRS, CDR2 YFSETQ. The chain's CDR3 is CASSHGRGENIQYF. The CDR3 DNA reads TGCGCCAGCAGCCACGGGAGGGGGGAGAACATTCAGTACTTC.

The V gene is TRBV5-1, the J gene TRBJ2-1, with 11 bases matching TRBD2. This CDR3 spans 17 amino acids. Trimming took 3 bases from V and 4 from J; bases not matched to a gene: 9. Germline CDR1 reads SGHRS; CDR2 reads YFSETQ. CDR3 in amino acids: CASSSSSGGLGYNEQFF. Written as DNA, the CDR3 is TGCGCCAGCAGCTCTTCTAGCGGGGGGCTAGGGTACAATGAGCAGTTCTTC.

J is TRBJ1-2 and V is TRBV14, with D possibly being TRBD1 (5 bases). CDR3 length: 13 residues. CDR1 and CDR2 (germline): SGHDN, FVKESK. Trimming shortened V by 2 bases and J by 7 bases, and 11 bases separated the two germline ends. For the CDR3, the DNA is TGTGCCAGCAGCCAATCAGGGAAAGGTGGCTACACCTTC. Its translation is CASSQSGKGGYTF. The complete variable domain, with remaining parts taken from reference TRBV14 and TRBJ1-2, reads EAGVTQFPSHSVIEKGQTVTLRCDPISGHDNLYWYRRVMGKEIKFLLHFVKESKQDESGMPNNRFLAERTGGTYSTLKVQPAELEDSGVYFCASSQSGKGGYTFGSGTRLTVV.

J is TRBJ1-1 and V is TRBV18; 8 bases are shared with TRBD1. J was trimmed by 5 bases and V by 5 bases; bases with no gene match: 7. Germline CDR1 reads KGHSH; CDR2 reads LQKENI. This CDR3 region has 14 residues. The DNA of the CDR3 is TGTGCCAGCTCAGGAACAGGGGGAAAGACTGAAGCTTTCTTT. It specifies CASSGTGGKTEAFF.

The chain carries TRBV5-4 and TRBJ2-7; 13 positions agree with TRBD2. The CDR3 totals 15 residues. The ends lost 3 bases at V and 1 base at J; junction bases unmatched: 1. Germline values: CDR1 SGHNT, CDR2 YYREEE (reference sequence). The CDR3 protein is CASSWGLAGSYEQYF. The CDR3 nucleotides are TGTGCCAGCAGCTGGGGACTAGCGGGATCCTACGAGCAGTACTTC.

The chain has TRBV19 and TRBJ1-2, with D perhaps TRBD1 (6 bases). Germline loops: CDR1 LNHDA, CDR2 SQIVND (reference sequence). This CDR3 is built from 12 residues. V gave up 6 bases and J gave up 1 base, with 6 bases separating them. The CDR3 DNA is TGTGCCAGTAGAGGGGGTAACTATGGCTACACCTTC. Its translation: CASRGGNYGYTF.

The rearrangement links TRBV4-1 to TRBJ2-7; D call uncertain. Germline V lookup: CDR1 MGHRA, CDR2 YSYEKL. Trimming took off 1 base at V and 0 bases at J, with 7 bases between the two ends. The CDR3 is 14 amino acids. Here the CDR3 reads CASSQGLVSYEQYF. The CDR3, as DNA: TGCGCCAGCAGCCAAGGACTCGTCTCCTACGAGCAGTACTTC.

In DNA form, the CDR3 reads TGCGCCAGCAGCGTCGGACAGCATAGCAATCAGCCCCAGCATTTT. It yields the protein CASSVGQHSNQPQHF. The V gene is TRBV10-2, the J gene TRBJ1-5; TRBD1 might be the D (6 bases). V lost 6 bases, J lost 0 bases, and 12 bases lay in between. This CDR3 is built from 15 residues. From germline, CDR1 is WSHSY and CDR2 SAAADI.

This clone occurred a few times. The chain recombines TRBV11-3 with TRBJ2-1; 8 bases map to TRBD1. The CDR3 spans 14 residues. V shed 5 bases and J 4 bases; nucleotides not matched to a gene: 4. Germline V gene data show CDR1 as SGHNT and CDR2 as YENEEA. CDR3 region: CASSPGQGYNEQFF. The CDR3 DNA reads TGTGCCAGCAGCCCAGGACAGGGTTACAATGAGCAGTTCTTC.

The CDR3 reads CASSSDRSYEQYF. For the CDR3, the DNA is TGTGCCAGCAGCTCGGACAGGTCCTACGAGCAGTACTTC. The V call is TRBV6-2 or TRBV6-3, the J call TRBJ2-7, with TRBD1 identical over 7 bases. V lost 6 bases and J lost 1; bases outside the gene matches: 3. Germline V gene sequence: CDR1 MNHEY, CDR2 SVGEGT. The CDR3 runs 13 residues.

V is TRBV5-4 and J is TRBJ2-4; D gene unclear. V lost 3 bases and J lost 3, with 10 bases in between. The CDR3 extends over 14 amino acids. Germline CDR1 reads SGHNT; CDR2 reads YYREEE (reference sequence). The CDR3 is CASSSGVDKNIQYF. The CDR3 DNA follows: TGTGCCAGCAGCTCGGGTGTTGACAAAAACATTCAGTACTTC.

The rearrangement links TRBV19 to TRBJ1-5; the D gene is possibly TRBD1 (5 bases). The CDR3 length is 17 residues. Germline V CDR1 and CDR2: LNHDA, SQIVND (reference sequence). Trimming stripped 4 bases from V and 4 bases from J, with 20 bases between. In DNA form, the CDR3 reads TGTGCCAGTAGTACAGGACCGAACAGGCTGGGGAATCAGCCCCAGCATTTT. Protein: CASSTGPNRLGNQPQHF.

The chain links TRBV6-1 to TRBJ2-1; D possibly corresponds to TRBD2 (6 bases). This CDR3 spans 14 amino acids. CDR1 is MNHNS and CDR2 is SASEGT in the germline V gene. Trimming stripped 3 bases from V and 1 base from J, with 7 bases between. The DNA of the CDR3 is TGTGCCAGCAGTGATGGGACTTCCTACAATGAGCAGTTCTTC. This translates into CASSDGTSYNEQFF.

In its sample, this clone was seen a few times. The CDR3 nucleotides read TGCAGCGCCACAAGGGAGGGACAGGGGGTCAATGAGCAGTTCTTC. Translation gives CSATREGQGVNEQFF. The chain is built from TRBV29-1 and TRBJ2-1; TRBD1 matches at 11 bases. The CDR3 runs to 15 residues. Trimming removed 7 bases from V and 6 bases from J; junction bases left unmatched: 11. Looked up from germline, CDR1 is SQVTM and CDR2 is ANQGSEA.

The rearrangement links TRBV27 to TRBJ2-7; 8 bases are shared with TRBD2. The CDR3 is 17 amino acids. Germline V CDR1 and CDR2: MNHEY, SMNVEV (reference sequence). The trim removed 8 bases at V and 2 bases at J, leaving 17 bases unmatched. The CDR3 region has the DNA TGTGCCAGCTCTCAACTCCCGGGACTAGTCGATCCCTACGAGCAGTACTTC. This sequence encodes CASSQLPGLVDPYEQYF.

The rearrangement uses TRBV27 and TRBJ2-1; 7 nucleotides agree with TRBD1. V shed 4 bases and J 4 bases; nucleotides not matched to a gene: 13. CDR1 and CDR2 (germline): MNHEY, SMNVEV (reference sequence). The CDR3 sequence is 17 residues long. CDR3 in amino acids: CASSSLLTGTVYNEQFF. The DNA for the CDR3 is TGTGCCAGCAGTTCGCTCCTTACCGGGACAGTTTACAATGAGCAGTTCTTC.